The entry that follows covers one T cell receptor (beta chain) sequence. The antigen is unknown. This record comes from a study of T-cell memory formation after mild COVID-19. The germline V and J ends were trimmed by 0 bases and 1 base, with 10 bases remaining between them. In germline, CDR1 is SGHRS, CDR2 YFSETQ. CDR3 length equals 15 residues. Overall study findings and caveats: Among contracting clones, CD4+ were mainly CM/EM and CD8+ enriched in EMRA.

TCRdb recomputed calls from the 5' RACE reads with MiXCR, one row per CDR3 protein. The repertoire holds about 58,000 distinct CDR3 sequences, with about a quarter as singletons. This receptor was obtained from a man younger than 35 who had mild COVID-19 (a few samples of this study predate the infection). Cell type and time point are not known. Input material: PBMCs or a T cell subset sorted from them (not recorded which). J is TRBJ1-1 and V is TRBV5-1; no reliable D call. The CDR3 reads CASSLARLGNTEAFF. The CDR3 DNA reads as TGCGCCAGCAGCTTGGCCAGATTAGGGAACACTGAAGCTTTCTTT.